This T cell receptor beta chain was profiled in a study of blood T cell repertoires in COVID-19. Across the study: Whether acute or convalescent, the COVID-19 samples came from the United States, Italy and Spain. In each case, the material was cDNA or gDNA derived from T cells, B-cell-depleted T cells, or PBMCs.

The CDR3 sequence is 15 residues long. Unmatched junction bases numbered 12, after V lost 10 bases and J lost 1 base. Per germline, CDR1 LNHDA and CDR2 SQIVND (reference sequence). The Seattle site enrolled patients during active infection and followed them longitudinally. Authors' data handling: The authors estimated nucleated cell counts from reference gene primer amplification. Produced via immunoSEQ multiplex PCR; TCRdb's table is partial and in-frame only. That table gives V, J and clone size, and the DNA gave D and trimming. The sample lists approximately 190,000 clones, roughly 87% occurring once.

This chain joins TRBV19 and TRBJ2-5; TRBD1 agrees at 7 bases. This sequence originates from a woman aged 55-69 years with COVID-19, enrolled during active disease. Sequenced material: peripheral blood. The CDR3 nucleotides are TGTGCCACCCAACAGGGGCCGCAGCCCCAAGAGACCCAGTACTTC. Its protein product is CATQQGPQPQETQYF.